This TCR beta chain was retrieved from a study of spatial heterogeneity in lung cancer. In the study overall: Beta-chain sequences were consistently detected more often than alpha-chain sequences. The mean occurrence of each unique TCR and UMI combination in raw reads exceeded 8.5. Points from the study as a whole: Higher tumor mutation counts went along with higher counts of expanded intratumoral alpha and beta TCRs.

This clonotype showed up many times. Antigen: not known. One entry per CDR3 protein, called by TCRdb with MiXCR from the 5' RACE reads. In the table there are roughly 20,000 distinct CDR3 sequences, under 3.5% of which are singletons. This CDR3 comprises 16 residues. CDR1 is SGHRS, CDR2 YFSETQ, per germline. The trim removed 2 bases at V and 4 bases at J, leaving 9 bases unmatched. Specified time point: sample taken at primary tumor resection. The source material was lung tumor tissue, sampled at surgery. The origin of this receptor is a male donor with early-stage non-small cell lung cancer. The V gene is TRBV5-1, the J gene TRBJ2-3, with 8 bases that match TRBD2. CDR3 protein: CASSLLADSVSDTQYF. The DNA for the CDR3 is TGCGCCAGCAGCTTACTAGCGGACTCGGTCTCAGATACGCAGTATTTT.